One TCR beta chain is described in this entry. As yet, its antigen is unknown. This entry is derived from a study of OX40 agonist ivuxolimab in advanced cancers. CDR1 LNHDA and CDR2 SQIVND come from the germline V gene (reference sequence). CDR3 length: 15 amino acids. V lost 3 bases, J lost 5 bases, and 7 bases stayed unmatched. Study results and limitations: Partial responders at 0.1-3.0 mg/kg showed near-lowest clonal expansion.

Libraries were prepared by immunoSEQ multiplex PCR; TCRdb keeps only in-frame clonotypes and omits some of them. The sample consists of 90,000 to 100,000 clones, more than 95% of them appearing once. Material: CD4+ or CD8+ T cells sorted from blood, obtained in a trial of the OX40 agonist ivuxolimab. The receptor comes from an adult with an advanced solid tumor such as melanoma, head and neck, liver or kidney cancer. The chain employs TRBV19 and TRBJ2-7; 10 bases match TRBD2. For the CDR3, the DNA is TGTGCCAGTAGTATTCTGGCTAGCGGGAGTGACGAGCAGTACTTC. It translates to CASSILASGSDEQYF.